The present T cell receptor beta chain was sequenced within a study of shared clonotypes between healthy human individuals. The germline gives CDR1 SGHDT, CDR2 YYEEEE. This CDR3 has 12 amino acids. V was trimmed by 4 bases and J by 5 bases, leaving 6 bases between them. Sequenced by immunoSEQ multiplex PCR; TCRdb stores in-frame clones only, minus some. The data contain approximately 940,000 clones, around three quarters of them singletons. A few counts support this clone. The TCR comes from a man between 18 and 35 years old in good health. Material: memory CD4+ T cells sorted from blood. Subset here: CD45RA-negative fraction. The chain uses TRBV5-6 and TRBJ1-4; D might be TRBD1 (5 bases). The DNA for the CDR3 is TGTGCCAGCAGCAGGGGAAATGAAAAACTGTTTTTT. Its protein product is CASSRGNEKLFF.